A selection of T cell receptor beta chains follows, all from one sample in a study of cytomegalovirus exposure and HLA in healthy donors. Libraries were prepared by immunoSEQ multiplex PCR; TCRdb keeps only in-frame clonotypes and omits some of them. In the table there are over 95,000 clones, more than 75% of which are singletons. Material for sequencing was PBMCs. The receptor source for this set is a woman aged 40 to 50 in good health and CMV-seropositive. CDR3s include the opening cysteine and the closing phenylalanine or tryptophan. The order of the fields is V gene, clone size, J gene, D gene, CDR3 protein, CDR3 DNA. D genes are given only for firm matches. Only some rows state a clone size, as once, few, many or a class for expanded clones.

TRBV30	NA	TRBJ1-5	NA	CAWSVQGRQPQHF	TGTGCCTGGAGTGTACAGGGACGTCAGCCCCAGCATTTT
TRBV27	NA	TRBJ2-5	TRBD2	CASSRRGEVETQYF	TGTGCCAGCAGTCGGCGGGGGGAAGTGGAGACCCAGTACTTC
TRBV6-6	once	TRBJ1-1	NA	CASSSAGVQNTEAFF	TGTGCCAGCAGTTCCGCAGGGGTTCAGAACACTGAAGCTTTCTTT
TRBV7-9	NA	TRBJ1-5	TRBD1	CASSFQTGNGNQPQHF	TGTGCCAGCAGCTTTCAGACAGGGAACGGCAATCAGCCCCAGCATTTT
TRBV5-1	NA	TRBJ1-2	TRBD1	CASSSGGAVYGYTF	TGCGCCAGCAGCTCAGGGGGCGCGGTCTATGGCTACACCTTC
TRBV4-1	NA	TRBJ2-5	TRBD1	CASRKDRGETQYF	TGCGCCAGCAGGAAGGACAGGGGCGAGACCCAGTACTTC
TRBV19	NA	TRBJ1-1	TRBD1	CASSRSQGVNTEAFF	TGTGCCAGTAGTCGTAGTCAGGGGGTGAACACTGAAGCTTTCTTT
TRBV11-2	NA	TRBJ2-7	TRBD1	CASTPQGARRSYEQYF	TGTGCCAGCACCCCCCAGGGGGCGCGAAGGTCCTACGAGCAGTACTTC
TRBV2	NA	TRBJ2-2	NA	CASRLDIGGGELFF	TGTGCCAGCAGATTAGACATCGGAGGCGGGGAGCTGTTTTTT
TRBV5-1	once	TRBJ2-3	TRBD2	CASRLAGESTDTQYF	TGCGCCAGCCGACTGGCGGGGGAGAGCACAGATACGCAGTATTTT
TRBV27	NA	TRBJ2-1	TRBD1	CASRGTGQGGNNEQFF	TGTGCCAGCAGGGGGACTGGACAGGGGGGGAACAATGAGCAGTTCTTC
TRBV19	NA	TRBJ1-1	NA	CASSIWGRVLNAEAFF	TGTGCCAGTAGTATTTGGGGGCGGGTCCTGAACGCTGAAGCTTTCTTT
TRBV27	NA	TRBJ2-7	TRBD2	CASSPGSGGAHEQYF	TGTGCCAGCAGCCCCGGGAGCGGGGGGGCCCACGAGCAGTACTTC
TRBV6-1	few	TRBJ1-2	NA	CASTKGRVIYGYTF	TGTGCCAGCACGAAGGGGAGGGTTATCTATGGCTACACCTTC
TRBV9	NA	TRBJ1-1	NA	CASTWGVMNTEAFF	TGTGCCAGCACCTGGGGGGTTATGAACACTGAAGCTTTCTTT
TRBV5-6	NA	TRBJ1-1	TRBD1	CASSSSRTGGTEAFF	TGTGCCAGCAGCTCCTCAAGGACAGGGGGCACTGAAGCTTTCTTT
TRBV6-1	NA	TRBJ1-5	TRBD1	CASSVGTGDNQPQHF	TGTGCCAGCAGTGTCGGGACAGGGGATAATCAGCCCCAGCATTTT
TRBV5-1	NA	TRBJ1-2	NA	CASSLTGSYGYTF	TGCGCCAGCAGCTTGACAGGGAGCTATGGCTACACCTTC
TRBV9	NA	TRBJ2-3	TRBD1	CASSVGGQGTDTQYF	TGTGCCAGCAGCGTAGGGGGACAGGGAACAGATACGCAGTATTTT
TRBV4-1	few	TRBJ2-3	TRBD1	CASSQDRGSPTWGDTQYF	TGCGCCAGCAGCCAAGACAGGGGGAGTCCGACTTGGGGAGATACGCAGTATTTT
TRBV11-2	NA	TRBJ2-7	TRBD2	CASILAGGQDEQYF	TGTGCCAGCATCCTAGCGGGGGGGCAGGACGAGCAGTACTTC
TRBV5-1	few	TRBJ2-5	TRBD1	CASSLHGQGAETQYF	TGCGCCAGCAGCCTACACGGACAGGGGGCTGAGACCCAGTACTTC
TRBV2	few	TRBJ1-2	NA	CASSESGVGYGYTF	TGTGCCAGCAGTGAATCGGGGGTAGGCTATGGCTACACCTTC
TRBV18	NA	TRBJ2-7	TRBD2	CASSPVPGRDYEQYF	TGTGCCAGCTCACCGGTTCCGGGGAGGGACTACGAGCAGTACTTC
TRBV10-3	NA	TRBJ2-7	TRBD1	CAISDPGQAAYEQYF	TGTGCCATCAGTGATCCGGGACAGGCAGCCTACGAGCAGTACTTC
TRBV14	NA	TRBJ2-1	TRBD1	CASSQDSGQGFGNEQFF	TGTGCCAGCAGCCAAGATTCTGGACAGGGGTTTGGCAATGAGCAGTTCTTC
TRBV4-1	NA	TRBJ1-1	NA	CASSHFLRLETEAFF	TGCGCCAGCAGCCATTTCCTTCGTCTGGAGACTGAAGCTTTCTTT
TRBV14	NA	TRBJ2-3	NA	CASSPGTSTDTQYF	TGTGCCAGCAGCCCCGGGACTAGCACAGATACGCAGTATTTT
TRBV5-4	NA	TRBJ2-5	NA	CASSLETAETQYF	TGTGCCAGCAGCTTGGAGACTGCAGAGACCCAGTACTTC
TRBV18	few	TRBJ2-1	TRBD1	CASSPDRDNEQFF	TGTGCCAGCTCACCCGACAGGGACAATGAGCAGTTCTTC
TRBV7-9	NA	TRBJ1-1	NA	CASSSYTEAFF	TGTGCCAGCAGCTCGTACACTGAAGCTTTCTTT
TRBV5-5	once	TRBJ2-7	TRBD1	CASSTFDRVVHEQYF	TGTGCCAGCAGCACCTTTGACAGGGTTGTCCACGAGCAGTACTTC
TRBV19	NA	TRBJ2-1	TRBD2	CASSILGVAGANEQFF	TGTGCCAGTAGTATATTAGGGGTAGCGGGGGCAAATGAGCAGTTCTTC
TRBV5-4	NA	TRBJ2-7	NA	CASSQTRQGSREQYF	TGTGCCAGCAGCCAAACTCGGCAGGGATCGAGGGAGCAGTACTTC
TRBV5-4	once	TRBJ2-7	NA	CASSPRQDAYEQYF	TGTGCCAGCAGCCCCAGACAAGACGCCTACGAGCAGTACTTC
TRBV2	few	TRBJ1-6	TRBD1	CASSQSPGTGFSPLHF	TGTGCCAGCAGCCAAAGCCCCGGGACAGGGTTTTCACCCCTCCACTTT